The entry below gives a single T cell receptor beta chain sequence along with its context. This sample is part of a study of cytomegalovirus exposure and HLA in healthy donors. The PCR was carried out with 60 Vbeta primers and 13 Jbeta primers. Per the authors' pipeline: There were about 88 million unique TCR beta chains by a later count, and 10 million to 12 million of them were shared. TCRdb keeps only in-frame clones here, not all; method: immunoSEQ multiplex PCR. V, J and clone size are those of that table, while D and trimming were read from the DNA. The repertoire has some 130,000 clones, around three quarters of them found once; the top ten carry 3% to 4%. The germline V and J ends were trimmed by 0 bases and 0 bases, with 12 bases remaining between them. This CDR3 spans 16 amino acids. CDR1 is SGHRS, CDR2 YFSETQ, per germline.

Sequenced input: PBMCs. The receptor's source is a male donor in good health and CMV-seronegative. The chain recombines TRBV5-1 with TRBJ1-1; a possible D gene is TRBD1 (6 bases). The CDR3 DNA reads TGCGCCAGCAGCTTGGACAGGGTCCGATTGAACACTGAAGCTTTCTTT. Residues: CASSLDRVRLNTEAFF. The full variable domain, its missing parts supplied by reference TRBV5-1 and TRBJ1-1, is KAGVTQTPRYLIKTRGQQVTLSCSPISGHRSVSWYQQTPGQGLQFLFEYFSETQRNKGNFPGRFSGRQFSNSRSEMNVSTLELGDSALYLCASSLDRVRLNTEAFFGQGTRLTVV.